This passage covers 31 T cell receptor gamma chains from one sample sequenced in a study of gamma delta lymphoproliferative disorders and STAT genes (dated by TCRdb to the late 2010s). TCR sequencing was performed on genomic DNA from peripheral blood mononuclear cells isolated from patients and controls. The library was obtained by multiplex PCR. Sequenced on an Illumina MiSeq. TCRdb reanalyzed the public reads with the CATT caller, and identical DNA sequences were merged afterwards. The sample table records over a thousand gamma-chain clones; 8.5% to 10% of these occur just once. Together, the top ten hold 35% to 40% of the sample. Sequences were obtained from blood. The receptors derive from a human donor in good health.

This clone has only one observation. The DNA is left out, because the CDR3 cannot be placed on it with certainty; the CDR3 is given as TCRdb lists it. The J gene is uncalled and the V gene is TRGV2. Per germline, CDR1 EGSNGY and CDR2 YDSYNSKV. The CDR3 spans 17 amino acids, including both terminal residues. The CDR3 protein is CATWDDLRNSLAVEQHF.

This chain's CDR3 is CALWEGNYYKKLF. DNA of the CDR3: TGTGCCTTGTGGGAGGGGAATTATTATAAGAAACTCTTT. The chain joins TRGV9 to TRGJ1 or TRGJ2. TCRdb supplies no J gene; here it was assigned by aligning the nucleotide sequence to germline. Germline CDR1 GITISATS, CDR2 ISYDGTV (reference sequence). The CDR3 runs 13 residues. V dropped 2 bases and J dropped 0; count of bases not matched to a gene: 1.

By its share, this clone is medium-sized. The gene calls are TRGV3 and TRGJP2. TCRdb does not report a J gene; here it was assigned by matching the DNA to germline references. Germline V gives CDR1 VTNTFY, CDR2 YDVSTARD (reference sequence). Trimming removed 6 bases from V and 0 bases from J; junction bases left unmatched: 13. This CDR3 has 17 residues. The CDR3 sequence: CATWTLLGYSSDWIKTF. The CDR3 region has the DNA TGTGCCACCTGGACTTTGCTTGGGTATAGTAGTGATTGGATCAAGACGTTT.

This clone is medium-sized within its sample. The CDR3 loop is CAAWDRRLMNYYKKLF. The DNA of the CDR3 is TGTGCTGCGTGGGATCGGCGCCTAATGAATTATTATAAGAAACTCTTT. This chain uses TRGV10 with TRGJ1 or TRGJ2. Here the J gene was assigned by germline matching of the DNA, as TCRdb has none. TRGV10 is an open reading frame, and its role is uncertain. After removal of 8 bases from V and 0 bases from J, the junction contained 14 bases not matched to a gene. The CDR3 length is 16 residues.

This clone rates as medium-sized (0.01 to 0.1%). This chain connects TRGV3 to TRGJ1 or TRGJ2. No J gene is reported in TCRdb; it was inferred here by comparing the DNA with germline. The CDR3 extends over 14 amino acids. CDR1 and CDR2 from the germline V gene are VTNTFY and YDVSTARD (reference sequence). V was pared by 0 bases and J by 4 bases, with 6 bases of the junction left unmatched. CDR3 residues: CATWDRRGYYKKLF. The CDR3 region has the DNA TGTGCCACCTGGGACAGGCGGGGATATTATAAGAAACTCTTT.

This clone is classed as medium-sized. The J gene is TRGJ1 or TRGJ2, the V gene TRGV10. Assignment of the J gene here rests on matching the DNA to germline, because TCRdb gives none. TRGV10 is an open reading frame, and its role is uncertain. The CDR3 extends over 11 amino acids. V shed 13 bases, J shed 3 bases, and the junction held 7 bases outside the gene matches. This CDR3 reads CAGCCYYKKLF. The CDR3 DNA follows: TGTGCTGGGTGTTGTTATTATAAGAAACTCTTT.

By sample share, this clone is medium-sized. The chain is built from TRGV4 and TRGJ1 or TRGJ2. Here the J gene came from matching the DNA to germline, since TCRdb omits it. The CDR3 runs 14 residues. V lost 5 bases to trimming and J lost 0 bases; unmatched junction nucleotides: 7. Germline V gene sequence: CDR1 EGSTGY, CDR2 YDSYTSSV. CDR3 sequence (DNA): TGTGCCACCTGGGCCGCCTCGAATTATTATAAGAAACTCTTT. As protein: CATWAASNYYKKLF.

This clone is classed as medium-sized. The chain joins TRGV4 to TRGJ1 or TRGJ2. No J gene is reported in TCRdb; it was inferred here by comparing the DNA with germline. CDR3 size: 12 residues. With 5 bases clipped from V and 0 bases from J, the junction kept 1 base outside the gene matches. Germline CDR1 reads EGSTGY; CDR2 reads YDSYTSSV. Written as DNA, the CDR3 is TGTGCCACCTGGGGGAATTATTATAAGAAACTCTTT. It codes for CATWGNYYKKLF.

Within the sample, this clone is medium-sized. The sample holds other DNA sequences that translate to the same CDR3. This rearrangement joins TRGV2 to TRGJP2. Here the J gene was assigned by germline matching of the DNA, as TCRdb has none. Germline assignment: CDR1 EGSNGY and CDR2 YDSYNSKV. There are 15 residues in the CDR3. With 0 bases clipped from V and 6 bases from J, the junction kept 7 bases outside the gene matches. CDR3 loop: CATWDGLIRDWIKTF. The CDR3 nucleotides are TGTGCCACCTGGGACGGGCTAATCCGTGATTGGATCAAGACGTTT.

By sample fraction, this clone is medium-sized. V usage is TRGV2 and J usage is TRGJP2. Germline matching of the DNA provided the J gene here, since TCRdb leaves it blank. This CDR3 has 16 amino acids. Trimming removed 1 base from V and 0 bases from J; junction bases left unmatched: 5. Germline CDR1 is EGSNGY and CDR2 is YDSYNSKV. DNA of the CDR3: TGTGCCACCTGGGACGGCCCCTATAGTAGTGATTGGATCAAGACGTTT. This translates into CATWDGPYSSDWIKTF.

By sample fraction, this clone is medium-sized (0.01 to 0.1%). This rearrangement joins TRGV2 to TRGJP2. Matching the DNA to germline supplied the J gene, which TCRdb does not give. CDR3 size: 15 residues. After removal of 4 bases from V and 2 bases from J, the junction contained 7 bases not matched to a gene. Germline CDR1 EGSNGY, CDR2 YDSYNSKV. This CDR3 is CATWERKSSDWIKTF. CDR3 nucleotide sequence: TGTGCCACCTGGGAGCGGAAAAGTAGTGATTGGATCAAGACGTTT.

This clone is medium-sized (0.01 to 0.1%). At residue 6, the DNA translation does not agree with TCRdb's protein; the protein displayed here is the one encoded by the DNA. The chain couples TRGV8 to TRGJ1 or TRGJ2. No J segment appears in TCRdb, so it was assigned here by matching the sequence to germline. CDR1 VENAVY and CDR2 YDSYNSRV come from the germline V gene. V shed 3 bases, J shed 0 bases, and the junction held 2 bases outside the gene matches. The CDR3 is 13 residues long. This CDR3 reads CATWDWNYYKKLF. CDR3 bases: TGTGCCACCTGGGATTGGAATTATTATAAGAAACTCTTT.

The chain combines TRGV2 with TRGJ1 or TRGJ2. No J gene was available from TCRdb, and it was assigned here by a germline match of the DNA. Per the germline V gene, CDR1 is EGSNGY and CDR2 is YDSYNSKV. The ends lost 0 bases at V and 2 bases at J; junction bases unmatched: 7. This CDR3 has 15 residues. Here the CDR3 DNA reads TGTGCCACCTGGGACGGGCGATTATATTATTATAAGAAACTCTTT. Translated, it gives CATWDGRLYYYKKLF.

The chain's CDR3 is CAKQRISSDWIKTF. The CDR3 coding sequence is TGTGCTAAGCAGCGTATAAGTAGTGATTGGATCAAGACGTTT. J is TRGJP2 and V is TRGV2. The J gene was not available in TCRdb and was assigned here by matching the DNA to germline segments. Germline lookup yields CDR1 EGSNGY and CDR2 YDSYNSKV. The CDR3 spans 14 residues.

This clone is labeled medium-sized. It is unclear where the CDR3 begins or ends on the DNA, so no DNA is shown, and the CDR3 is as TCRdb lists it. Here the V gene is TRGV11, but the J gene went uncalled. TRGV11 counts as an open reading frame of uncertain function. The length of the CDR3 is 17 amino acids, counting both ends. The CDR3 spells CTTVPAGLRPLNYKKLF.

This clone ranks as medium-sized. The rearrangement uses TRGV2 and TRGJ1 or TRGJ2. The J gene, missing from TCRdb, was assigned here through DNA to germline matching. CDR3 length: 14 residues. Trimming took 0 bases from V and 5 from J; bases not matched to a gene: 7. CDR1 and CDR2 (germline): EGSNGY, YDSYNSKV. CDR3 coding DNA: TGTGCCACCTGGGACGGGCAGATACATTATAAGAAACTCTTT. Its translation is CATWDGQIHYKKLF.

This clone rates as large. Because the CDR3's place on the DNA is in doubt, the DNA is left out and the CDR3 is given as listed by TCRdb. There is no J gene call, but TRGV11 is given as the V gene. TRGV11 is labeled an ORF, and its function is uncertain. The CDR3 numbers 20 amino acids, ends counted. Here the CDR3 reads CTTVPAGLEKHESSDWIKTF.

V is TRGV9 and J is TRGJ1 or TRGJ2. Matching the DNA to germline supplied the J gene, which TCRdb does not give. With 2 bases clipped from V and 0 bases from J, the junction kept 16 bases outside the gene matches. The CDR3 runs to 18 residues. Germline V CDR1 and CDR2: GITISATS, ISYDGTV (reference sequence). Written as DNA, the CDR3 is TGTGCCTTGTGGGAGGGCACAGGGTCAAGCTCGAATTATTATAAGAAACTCTTT. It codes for CALWEGTGSSSNYYKKLF.

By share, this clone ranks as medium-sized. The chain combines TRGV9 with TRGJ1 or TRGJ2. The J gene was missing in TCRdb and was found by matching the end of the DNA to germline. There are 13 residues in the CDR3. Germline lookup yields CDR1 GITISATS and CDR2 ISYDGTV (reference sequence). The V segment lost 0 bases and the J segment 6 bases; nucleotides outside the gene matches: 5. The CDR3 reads CALWEVHGYKKLF. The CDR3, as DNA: TGTGCCTTGTGGGAGGTGCACGGTTATAAGAAACTCTTT.

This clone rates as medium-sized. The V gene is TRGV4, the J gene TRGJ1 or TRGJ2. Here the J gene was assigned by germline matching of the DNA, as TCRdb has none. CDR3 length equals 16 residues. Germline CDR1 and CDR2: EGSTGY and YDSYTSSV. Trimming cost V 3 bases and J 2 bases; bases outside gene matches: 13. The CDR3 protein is CATWDLGNTYYYKKLF. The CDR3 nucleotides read TGTGCCACCTGGGATTTAGGGAATACTTATTATTATAAGAAACTCTTT.

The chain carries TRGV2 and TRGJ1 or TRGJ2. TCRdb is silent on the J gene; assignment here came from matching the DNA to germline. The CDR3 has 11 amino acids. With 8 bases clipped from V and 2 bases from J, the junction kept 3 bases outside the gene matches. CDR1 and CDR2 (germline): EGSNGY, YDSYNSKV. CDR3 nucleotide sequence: TGTGCCACCTACCATTATTATAAGAAACTCTTT. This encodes CATYHYYKKLF.

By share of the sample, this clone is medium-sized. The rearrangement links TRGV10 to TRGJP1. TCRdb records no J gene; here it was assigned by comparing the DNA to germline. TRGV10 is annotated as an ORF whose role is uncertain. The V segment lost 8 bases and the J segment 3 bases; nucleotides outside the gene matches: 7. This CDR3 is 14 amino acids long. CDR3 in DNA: TGTGCTGCGTGGCAGCTTGCCACTGGTTGGTTCAAGATATTT. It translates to CAAWQLATGWFKIF.

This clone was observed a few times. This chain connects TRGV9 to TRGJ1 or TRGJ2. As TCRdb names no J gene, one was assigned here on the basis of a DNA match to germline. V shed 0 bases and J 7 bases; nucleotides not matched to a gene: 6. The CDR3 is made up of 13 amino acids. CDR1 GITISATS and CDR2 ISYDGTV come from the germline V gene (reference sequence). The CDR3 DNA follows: TGTGCCTTGTGGGAGGTGTTTCAGTATAAGAAACTCTTT. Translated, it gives CALWEVFQYKKLF.

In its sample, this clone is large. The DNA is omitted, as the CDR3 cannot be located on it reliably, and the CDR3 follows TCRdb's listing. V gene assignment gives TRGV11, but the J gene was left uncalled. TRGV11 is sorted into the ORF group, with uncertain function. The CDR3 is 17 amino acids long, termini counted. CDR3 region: CTTVPAGLGTGYYKKLF.

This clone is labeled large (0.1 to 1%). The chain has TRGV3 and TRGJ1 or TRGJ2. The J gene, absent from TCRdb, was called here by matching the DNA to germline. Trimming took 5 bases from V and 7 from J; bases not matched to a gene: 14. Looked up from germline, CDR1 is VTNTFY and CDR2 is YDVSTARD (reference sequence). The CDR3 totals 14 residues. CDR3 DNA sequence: TGTGCCACCTGGGTCCCGAGTGGGGGATATAAGAAACTCTTT. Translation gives CATWVPSGGYKKLF.

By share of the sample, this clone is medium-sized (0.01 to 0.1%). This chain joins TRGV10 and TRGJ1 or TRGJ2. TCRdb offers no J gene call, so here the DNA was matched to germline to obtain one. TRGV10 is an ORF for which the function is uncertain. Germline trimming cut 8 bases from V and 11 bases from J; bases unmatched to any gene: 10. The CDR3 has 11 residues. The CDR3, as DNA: TGTGCTGCGTGGGATTACAGCGAGAAACTCTTT. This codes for CAAWDYSEKLF.

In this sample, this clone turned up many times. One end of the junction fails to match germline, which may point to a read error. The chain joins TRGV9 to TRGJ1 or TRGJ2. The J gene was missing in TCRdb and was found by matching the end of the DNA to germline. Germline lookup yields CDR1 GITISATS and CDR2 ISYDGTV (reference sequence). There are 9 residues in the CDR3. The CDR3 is CALREGKLF. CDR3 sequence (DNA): TGTGCCTTGAGGGAAGGGAAACTCTTT.

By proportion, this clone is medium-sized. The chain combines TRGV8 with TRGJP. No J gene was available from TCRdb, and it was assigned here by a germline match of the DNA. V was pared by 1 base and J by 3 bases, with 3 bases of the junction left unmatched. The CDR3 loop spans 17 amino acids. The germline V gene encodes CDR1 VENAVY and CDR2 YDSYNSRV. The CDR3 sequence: CATWDSPQELGKKIKVF. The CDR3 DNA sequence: TGTGCCACCTGGGATAGCCCGCAAGAGTTGGGCAAAAAAATCAAGGTATTT.

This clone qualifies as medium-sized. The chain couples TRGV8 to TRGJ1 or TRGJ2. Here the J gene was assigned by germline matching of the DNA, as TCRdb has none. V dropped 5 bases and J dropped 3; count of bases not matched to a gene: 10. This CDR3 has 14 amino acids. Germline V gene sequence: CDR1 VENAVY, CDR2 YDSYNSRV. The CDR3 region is CATWGLRPYYKKLF. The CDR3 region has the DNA TGTGCCACCTGGGGTTTGAGGCCTTATTATAAGAAACTCTTT.

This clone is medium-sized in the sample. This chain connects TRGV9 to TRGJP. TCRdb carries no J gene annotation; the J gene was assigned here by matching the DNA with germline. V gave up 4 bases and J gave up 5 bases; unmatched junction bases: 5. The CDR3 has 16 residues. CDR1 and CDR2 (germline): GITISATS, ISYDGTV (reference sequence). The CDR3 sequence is CALWDAEELGKKIKVF. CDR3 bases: TGTGCCTTGTGGGATGCAGAAGAGTTGGGCAAAAAAATCAAGGTATTT.

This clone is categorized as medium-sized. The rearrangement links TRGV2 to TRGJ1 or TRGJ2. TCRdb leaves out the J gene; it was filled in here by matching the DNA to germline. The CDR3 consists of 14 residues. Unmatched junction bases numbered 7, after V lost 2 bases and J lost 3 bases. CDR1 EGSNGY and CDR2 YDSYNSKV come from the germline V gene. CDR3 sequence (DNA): TGTGCCACCTGGGACGAGCCGCTTTATTATAAGAAACTCTTT. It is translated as CATWDEPLYYKKLF.